This T cell receptor beta chain was documented in a study of sequential checkpoint blockade in melanoma. Whole-study context: Randomization was 1:1 between first-line nivolumab→ipilimumab and ipilimumab→nivolumab.

The sample's treatment: randomized to nivolumab then ipilimumab (arm A) or the reverse (arm B). No patient had prior DNA-damaging chemotherapy. The trim removed 8 bases at V and 8 bases at J, leaving 9 bases unmatched. Germline V gives CDR1 LNHDA, CDR2 SQIVND (reference sequence). CDR3 length: 13 amino acids. TCRdb keeps only in-frame clones here, not all; method: immunoSEQ multiplex PCR. The top ten hold 21% of the sample, which has 2,500 or so clones, approximately 17% seen once. Study results and limitations: T-cell fraction and clonality followed PD-L1 and CD8+ counts, not mutational load.

This clone turned up a few times. Its antigen is unidentified. The rearrangement links TRBV19 to TRBJ1-3; 7 positions match TRBD1. Sequencing used tumor tissue (inferred from file names), obtained from a patient given nivolumab and ipilimumab in sequence. The source is a human donor with melanoma. The CDR3 loop is CASRDSAEDTIYF. The CDR3, as DNA: TGTGCCAGTCGGGACAGCGCTGAGGACACCATATATTTT.